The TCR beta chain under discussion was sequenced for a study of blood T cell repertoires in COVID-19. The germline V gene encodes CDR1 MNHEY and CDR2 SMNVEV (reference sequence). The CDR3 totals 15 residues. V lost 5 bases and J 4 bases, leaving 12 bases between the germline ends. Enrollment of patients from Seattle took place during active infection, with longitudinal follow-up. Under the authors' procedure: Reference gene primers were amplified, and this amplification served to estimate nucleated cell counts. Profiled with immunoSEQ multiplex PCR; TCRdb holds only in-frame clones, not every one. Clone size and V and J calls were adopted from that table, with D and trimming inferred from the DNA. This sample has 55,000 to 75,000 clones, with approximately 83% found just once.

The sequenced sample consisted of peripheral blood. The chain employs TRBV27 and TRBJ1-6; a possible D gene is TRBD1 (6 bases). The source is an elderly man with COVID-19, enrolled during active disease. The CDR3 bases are TGTGCCAGCAGTAAAACGACAGGTTATAATTCACCCCTCCACTTT. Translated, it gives CASSKTTGYNSPLHF.